A selection of T cell receptor beta chains follows, all from one sample in a study of blood T cell repertoires in COVID-19. The method was immunoSEQ multiplex PCR; TCRdb's version includes in-frame clones alone and lacks a portion of them. The table lists about 100,000 clones, 80% of them singletons, with around an eighth in the top ten. The sequenced sample consisted of peripheral blood. All receptors derive from a woman between 65 and 79 years old with acute or convalescent COVID-19. Each CDR3 is given with its conserved first and last residue. The D gene is left open where the match is weak. Clone size is stated in some rows and not others, as once, few, many or a class when expanded.

TRBV6-5	14	NA	TRBD1	TRBJ1-4	TGTGCCAGCAGCAGGGGACAGGTCGGGGAAAAACTGTTTTTT	CASSRGQVGEKLFF
TRBV11-2	14	NA	NA	TRBJ2-3	TGTGCCAGCAGCCCAAGGGGACTTTCAGATACGCAGTATTTT	CASSPRGLSDTQYF
TRBV19	14	NA	NA	TRBJ1-6	TGTGCCAGTAGTCCCACAGGGTCAAATTCACCCCTCCACTTT	CASSPTGSNSPLHF
TRBV6-5	14	few	NA	TRBJ1-3	TGTGCCAGCAGTTTTAGGGGCCGCGGAAACACCATATATTTT	CASSFRGRGNTIYF
TRBV5-6	14	few	TRBD1	TRBJ1-6	TGTGCCAGCAGCACGGGACAGGGTGGGACACCCCTCCACTTT	CASSTGQGGTPLHF
TRBV7-9	14	once	TRBD1	TRBJ2-5	TGTGCCAGCAGCCTGGGGACAGCCCAAGAGACCCAGTACTTC	CASSLGTAQETQYF
TRBV3-1/TRBV3-2	15	once	NA	TRBJ1-1	TGTGCCAGCAGCCTTTTGCGGGTTGGGGACACTGAAGCTTTCTTT	CASSLLRVGDTEAFF
TRBV7-8	13	NA	NA	TRBJ1-4	TGTGCCAGCAGCTTAGTGAGGCATGAAAAACTGTTTTTT	CASSLVRHEKLFF
TRBV21-1	13	NA	NA	TRBJ1-3	TGTGCCAGCAGCCCAGGGTCTGGAAACACCATATATTTT	CASSPGSGNTIYF
TRBV9	15	NA	TRBD1	TRBJ2-3	TGTGCCAGCAGCCTATTGGACAGGGGGACAGATACGCAGTATTTT	CASSLLDRGTDTQYF
TRBV20-1	11	few	NA	TRBJ1-1	TGCAGTGCTCGGGAGAGCACTGAAGCTTTCTTT	CSARESTEAFF
TRBV19	14	few	NA	TRBJ1-2	TGTGCCAGTAGTCCACAGGGCGAAGGAGGTGGCTACACCTTC	CASSPQGEGGGYTF
TRBV9	14	NA	NA	TRBJ2-7	TGTGCCAGCAGCGCTCGGGACACTGTTTACGAGCAGTACTTC	CASSARDTVYEQYF
TRBV11-3	14	NA	TRBD1	TRBJ2-2	TGTGCCAGCAGCCCTCGACAGGGTTCCGGGGAGCTGTTTTTT	CASSPRQGSGELFF
TRBV4-2	15	NA	NA	TRBJ1-2	TGTGCCAGCAGCTCCGCGGCAGCACAGGGCTATGGCTACACCTTC	CASSSAAAQGYGYTF
TRBV5-1	16	NA	NA	TRBJ1-3	TGCGCCAGCAGCTCGGCCCTAGGCGGCTCTGGAAACACCATATATTTT	CASSSALGGSGNTIYF
TRBV19	15	NA	NA	TRBJ1-5	TGTGCCAGTAGTATAGAAGGGGTATCCACTCAGCCCCAGCATTTT	CASSIEGVSTQPQHF
TRBV3-1/TRBV3-2	15	NA	TRBD2	TRBJ2-3	TGTGCCAGCAGCCAAGAGGCCAGCGGGGGGAGTTTGGCGTATTTT	CASSQEASGGSLAYF
TRBV11-3	13	NA	NA	TRBJ1-1	TGTGCCAGCAGCGTAACAGGGAACACTGAAGCTTTCTTT	CASSVTGNTEAFF
TRBV18	13	NA	NA	TRBJ1-6	TGTGCCAGCTCACCTGAAGGGAGTTCACCCCTCCACTTT	CASSPEGSSPLHF
TRBV6-5	14	NA	NA	TRBJ2-5	TGTGCCAGCAGTTACCTCAGGGCGGGGGAGACCCAGTACTTC	CASSYLRAGETQYF
TRBV19	12	NA	TRBD1	TRBJ1-2	TGTGCCAGTACCGGGACAGTCTATGGCTACACCTTC	CASTGTVYGYTF
TRBV28	14	NA	NA	TRBJ1-1	TGTGCCAGCAGTTTATCACAGTCGAACACTGAAGCTTTCTTT	CASSLSQSNTEAFF
TRBV19	14	NA	NA	TRBJ1-5	TGTGCCAGTAGTATTGTGGAGATCAATCAGCCCCAGCATTTT	CASSIVEINQPQHF
TRBV10-3	15	NA	TRBD2	TRBJ2-5	TGTGCCATCAGTGTCGGGGAGGGGTGGAGGGAGACCCAGTACTTC	CAISVGEGWRETQYF
TRBV28	15	NA	TRBD1	TRBJ1-5	TGTGCCAGCAGTCCGCCGGGACAGGGGAATCAGCCCCAGCATTTT	CASSPPGQGNQPQHF
TRBV4-2	17	NA	TRBD2	TRBJ2-2	TGTGCCAGCAGCCAAGAAGGGGCTAGCGGGGCCCCCGGGGAGCTGTTTTTT	CASSQEGASGAPGELFF
TRBV19	13	once	TRBD1	TRBJ2-3	TGTGCCAGCGGACAGGGAAATTTAGATACGCAGTATTTT	CASGQGNLDTQYF